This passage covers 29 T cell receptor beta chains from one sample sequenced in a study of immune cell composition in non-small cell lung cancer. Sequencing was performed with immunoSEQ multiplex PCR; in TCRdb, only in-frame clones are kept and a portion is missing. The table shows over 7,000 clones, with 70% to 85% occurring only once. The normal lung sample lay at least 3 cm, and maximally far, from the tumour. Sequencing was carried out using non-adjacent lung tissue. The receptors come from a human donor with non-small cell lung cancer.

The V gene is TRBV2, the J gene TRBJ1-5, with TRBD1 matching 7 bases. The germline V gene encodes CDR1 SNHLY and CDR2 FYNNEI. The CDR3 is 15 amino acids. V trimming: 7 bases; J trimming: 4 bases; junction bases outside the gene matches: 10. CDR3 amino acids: CASKFPGQLNQPQHF. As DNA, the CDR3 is TGTGCCAGCAAATTTCCGGGACAGTTAAATCAGCCCCAGCATTTT. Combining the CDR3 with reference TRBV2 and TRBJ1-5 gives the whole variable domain EPEVTQTPSHQVTQMGQEVILRCVPISNHLYFYWYRQILGQKVEFLVSFYNNEISEKSEIFDDQFSVERPDGSNFTLKIRSTKLEDSAMYFCASKFPGQLNQPQHFGDGTRLSIL.

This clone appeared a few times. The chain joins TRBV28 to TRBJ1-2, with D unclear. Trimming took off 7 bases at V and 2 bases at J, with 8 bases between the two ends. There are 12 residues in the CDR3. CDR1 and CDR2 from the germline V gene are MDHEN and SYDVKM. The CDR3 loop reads CASTGKNYGYTF. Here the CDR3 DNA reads TGTGCCAGCACGGGGAAAAACTATGGCTACACCTTC.

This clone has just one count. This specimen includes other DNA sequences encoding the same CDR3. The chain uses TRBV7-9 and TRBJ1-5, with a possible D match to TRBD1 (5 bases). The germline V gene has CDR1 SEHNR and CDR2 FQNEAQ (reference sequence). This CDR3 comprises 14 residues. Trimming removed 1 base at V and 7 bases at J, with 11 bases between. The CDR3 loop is CASSLGGMGQPQHF. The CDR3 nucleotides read TGTGCCAGCAGCTTAGGGGGGATGGGGCAGCCCCAGCATTTT.

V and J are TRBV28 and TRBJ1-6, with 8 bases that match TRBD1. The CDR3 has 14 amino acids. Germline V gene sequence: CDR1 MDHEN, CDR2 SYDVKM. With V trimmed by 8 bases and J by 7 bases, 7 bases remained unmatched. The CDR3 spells CASLFGQGNSPLHF. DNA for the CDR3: TGTGCCAGCCTTTTCGGACAGGGAAATTCACCCCTCCACTTT.

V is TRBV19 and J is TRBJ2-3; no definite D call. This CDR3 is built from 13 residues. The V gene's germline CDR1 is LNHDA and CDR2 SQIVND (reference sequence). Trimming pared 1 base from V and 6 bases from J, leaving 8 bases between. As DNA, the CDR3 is TGTGCCAGTAGTATAGCAGTGGCGGATACGCAGTATTTT. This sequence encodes CASSIAVADTQYF.

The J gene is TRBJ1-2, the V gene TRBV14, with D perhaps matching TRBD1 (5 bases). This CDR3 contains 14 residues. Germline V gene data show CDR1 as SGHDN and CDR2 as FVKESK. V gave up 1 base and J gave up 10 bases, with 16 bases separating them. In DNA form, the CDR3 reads TGTGCCAGCAGCCAAGCTGGGGCCCCCGGCTCCTACACCTTC. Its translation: CASSQAGAPGSYTF.

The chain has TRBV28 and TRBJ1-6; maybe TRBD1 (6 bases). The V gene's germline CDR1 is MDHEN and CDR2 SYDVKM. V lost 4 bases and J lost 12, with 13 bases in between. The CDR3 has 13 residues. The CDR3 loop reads CASSSTGLEPLHF. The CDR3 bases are TGTGCCAGCAGTTCGACAGGCCTAGAACCCCTCCACTTT.

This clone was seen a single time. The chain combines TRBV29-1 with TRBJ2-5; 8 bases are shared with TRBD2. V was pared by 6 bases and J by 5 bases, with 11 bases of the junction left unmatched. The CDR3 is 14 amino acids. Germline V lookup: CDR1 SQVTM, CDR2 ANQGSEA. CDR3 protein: CSVAARTSRETQYF. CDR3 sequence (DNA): TGCAGCGTCGCAGCCCGGACTAGCAGGGAGACCCAGTACTTC.

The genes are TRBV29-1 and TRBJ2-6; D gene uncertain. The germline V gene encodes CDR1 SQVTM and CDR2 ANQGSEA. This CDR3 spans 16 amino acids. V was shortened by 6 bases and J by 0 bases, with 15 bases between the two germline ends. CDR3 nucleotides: TGCAGCGTGCCGGGTCCTGACATCTCTGGGGCCAACGTCCTGACTTTC. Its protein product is CSVPGPDISGANVLTF.

CDR3 DNA: TGTGCCAGCAGCCCGGGACAGGGCATCGGGTATAATTCACCCCTCCACTTT. It specifies CASSPGQGIGYNSPLHF. V usage is TRBV5-8 and J usage is TRBJ1-6; 9 positions match TRBD1. V trimming: 4 bases; J trimming: 4 bases; junction bases outside the gene matches: 9. Germline values: CDR1 SGHTS, CDR2 YDEGEE. The CDR3 sequence is 17 residues long.

In DNA form, the CDR3 reads TGTGCCAGCAGTGAAGGTACAGGGCCGAACACCGGGGAGCTGTTTTTT. Translation gives CASSEGTGPNTGELFF. The chain recombines TRBV2 with TRBJ2-2; D is perhaps TRBD1 (6 bases). The CDR3 spans 16 residues. V lost 1 base to trimming and J lost 0 bases, with 9 bases between them. Looked up from germline, CDR1 is SNHLY and CDR2 is FYNNEI.

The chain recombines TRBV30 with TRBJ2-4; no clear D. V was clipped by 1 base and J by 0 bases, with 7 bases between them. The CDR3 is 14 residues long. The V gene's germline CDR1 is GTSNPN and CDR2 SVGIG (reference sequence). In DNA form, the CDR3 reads TGTGCCTGGAGTGGTGGCCTAGCCAAAAACATTCAGTACTTC. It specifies CAWSGGLAKNIQYF. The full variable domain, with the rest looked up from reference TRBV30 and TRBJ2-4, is SQTIHQWPATLVQPVGSPLSLECTVEGTSNPNLYWYRQAAGRGLQLLFYSVGIGQISSEVPQNLSASRPQDRQFILSSKKLLLSDSGFYLCAWSGGLAKNIQYFGAGTRLSVL.

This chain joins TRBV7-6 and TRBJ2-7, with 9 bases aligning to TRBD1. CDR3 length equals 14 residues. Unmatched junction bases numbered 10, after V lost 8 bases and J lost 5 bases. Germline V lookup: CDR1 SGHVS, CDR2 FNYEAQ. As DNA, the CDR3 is TGTGCCAGCCGCGGGACAGGGAACTTCAACGAGCAGTACTTC. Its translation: CASRGTGNFNEQYF. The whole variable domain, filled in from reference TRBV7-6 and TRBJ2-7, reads GAGVSQSPRYKVTKRGQDVALRCDPISGHVSLYWYRQALGQGPEFLTYFNYEAQQDKSGLPNDRFSAERPEGSISTLTIQRTEQRDSAMYRCASRGTGNFNEQYFGPGTRLTVT.

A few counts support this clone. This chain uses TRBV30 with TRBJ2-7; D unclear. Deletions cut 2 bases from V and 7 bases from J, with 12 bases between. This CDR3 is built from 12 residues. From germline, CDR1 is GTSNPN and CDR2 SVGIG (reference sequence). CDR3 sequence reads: CAWSPTRREQYF. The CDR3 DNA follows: TGTGCCTGGAGTCCCACTCGGCGGGAGCAGTACTTC.

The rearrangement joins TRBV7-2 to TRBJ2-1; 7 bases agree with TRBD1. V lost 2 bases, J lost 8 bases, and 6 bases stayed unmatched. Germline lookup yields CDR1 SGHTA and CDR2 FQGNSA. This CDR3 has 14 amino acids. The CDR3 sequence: CASSLTRGWDEQFF. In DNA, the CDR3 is TGTGCCAGCAGCTTAACCAGGGGGTGGGATGAGCAGTTCTTC.

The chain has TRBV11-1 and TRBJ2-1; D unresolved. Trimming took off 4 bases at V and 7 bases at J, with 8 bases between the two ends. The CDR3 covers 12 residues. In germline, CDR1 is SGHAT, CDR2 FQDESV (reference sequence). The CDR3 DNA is TGTGCCAGCAGCTCACCCAGGAATGAGCAGTTCTTC. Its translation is CASSSPRNEQFF.

For the CDR3, the DNA is TGTGCCAGCAGCCAAGGGACCCGATTACCCGCTTTCTTT. Translation: CASSQGTRLPAFF. The chain carries TRBV6-5 and TRBJ1-1; possible D gene TRBD1, 5 bases. Germline V lookup: CDR1 MNHEY, CDR2 SVGAGI. The CDR3 has 13 amino acids. V was cut by 6 bases and J by 11 bases, with 19 bases left in between.

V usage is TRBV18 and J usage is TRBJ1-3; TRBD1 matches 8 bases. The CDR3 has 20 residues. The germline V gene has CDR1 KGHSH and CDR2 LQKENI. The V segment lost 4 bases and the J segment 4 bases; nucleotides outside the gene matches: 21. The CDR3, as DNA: TGTGCCAGCTCACAACGCCCAGGGGGCATGACCGGTCCCCGCGGAAACACCATATATTTT. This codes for CASSQRPGGMTGPRGNTIYF.

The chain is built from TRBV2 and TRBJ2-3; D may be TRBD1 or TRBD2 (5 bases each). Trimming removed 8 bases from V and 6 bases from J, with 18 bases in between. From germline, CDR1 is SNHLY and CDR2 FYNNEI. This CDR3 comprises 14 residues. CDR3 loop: CASFRNGAPDTQYF. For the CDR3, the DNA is TGTGCCAGCTTCCGCAACGGGGCCCCCGATACGCAGTATTTT. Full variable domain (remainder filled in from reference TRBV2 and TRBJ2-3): EPEVTQTPSHQVTQMGQEVILRCVPISNHLYFYWYRQILGQKVEFLVSFYNNEISEKSEIFDDQFSVERPDGSNFTLKIRSTKLEDSAMYFCASFRNGAPDTQYFGPGTRLTVL.

CDR3 sequence reads: CASSVGRTANNEQFF. For the CDR3, the DNA is TGTGCCAGCAGCGTGGGGAGGACAGCTAACAATGAGCAGTTCTTC. The chain is built from TRBV9 and TRBJ2-1; D may match TRBD1 or TRBD2 (6 bases each). The V and J ends lost 2 bases and 5 bases respectively, with 14 bases between them. Germline V CDR1 and CDR2: SGDLS, YYNGEE. The CDR3 runs to 15 residues.

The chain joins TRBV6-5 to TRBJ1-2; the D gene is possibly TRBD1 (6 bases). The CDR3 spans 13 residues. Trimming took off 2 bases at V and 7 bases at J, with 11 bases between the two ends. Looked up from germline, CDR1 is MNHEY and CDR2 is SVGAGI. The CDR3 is CASSYTGASGYTF. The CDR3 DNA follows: TGTGCCAGCAGTTACACGGGGGCCAGTGGCTACACCTTC.

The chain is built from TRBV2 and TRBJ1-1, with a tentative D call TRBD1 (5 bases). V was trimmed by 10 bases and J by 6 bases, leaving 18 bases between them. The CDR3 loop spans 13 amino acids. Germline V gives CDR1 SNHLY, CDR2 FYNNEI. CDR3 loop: CAMGRAGEAEAFF. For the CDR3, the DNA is TGTGCCATGGGCCGGGCGGGGGAGGCTGAAGCTTTCTTT.

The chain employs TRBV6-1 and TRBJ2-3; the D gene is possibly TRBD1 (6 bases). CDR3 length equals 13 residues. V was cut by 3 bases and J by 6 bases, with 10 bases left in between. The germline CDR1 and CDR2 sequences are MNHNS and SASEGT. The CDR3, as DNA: TGTGCCAGCAGTGACAGGGGACGGGATACGCAGTATTTT. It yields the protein CASSDRGRDTQYF.

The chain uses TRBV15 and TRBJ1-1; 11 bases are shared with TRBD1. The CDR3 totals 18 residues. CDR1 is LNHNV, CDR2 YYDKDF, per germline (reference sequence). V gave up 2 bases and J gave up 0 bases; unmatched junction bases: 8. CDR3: CATSRPSDRGQVNTEAFF. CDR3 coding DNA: TGTGCCACCAGCAGACCCTCGGACAGGGGGCAGGTGAACACTGAAGCTTTCTTT.

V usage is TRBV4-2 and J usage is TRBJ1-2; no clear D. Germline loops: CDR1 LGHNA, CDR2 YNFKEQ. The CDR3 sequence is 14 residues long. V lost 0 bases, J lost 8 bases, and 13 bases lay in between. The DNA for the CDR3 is TGTGCCAGCAGCCAAGAGGGCCGCCCTTGGGGCTACACCTTC. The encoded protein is CASSQEGRPWGYTF.

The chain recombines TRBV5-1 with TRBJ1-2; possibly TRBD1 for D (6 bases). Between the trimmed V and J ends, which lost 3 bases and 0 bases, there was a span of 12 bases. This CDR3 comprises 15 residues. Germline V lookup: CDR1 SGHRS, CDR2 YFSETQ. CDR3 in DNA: TGCGCCAGCAGCTCAAACAGGGAAGCTAACTATGGCTACACCTTC. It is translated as CASSSNREANYGYTF.

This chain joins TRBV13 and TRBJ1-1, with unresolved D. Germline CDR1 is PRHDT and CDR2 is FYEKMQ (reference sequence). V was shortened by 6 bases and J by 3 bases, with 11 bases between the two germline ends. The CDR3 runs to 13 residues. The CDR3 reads CASRRARDTEAFF. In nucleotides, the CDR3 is TGTGCCAGCAGAAGGGCCAGAGACACTGAAGCTTTCTTT.

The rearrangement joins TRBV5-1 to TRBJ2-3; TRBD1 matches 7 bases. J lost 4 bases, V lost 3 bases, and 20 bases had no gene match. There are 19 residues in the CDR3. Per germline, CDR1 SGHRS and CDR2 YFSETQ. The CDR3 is CASSSKTPGQTTYADTQYF. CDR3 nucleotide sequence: TGCGCCAGCAGCTCTAAAACGCCGGGACAGACGACCTATGCAGATACGCAGTATTTT.

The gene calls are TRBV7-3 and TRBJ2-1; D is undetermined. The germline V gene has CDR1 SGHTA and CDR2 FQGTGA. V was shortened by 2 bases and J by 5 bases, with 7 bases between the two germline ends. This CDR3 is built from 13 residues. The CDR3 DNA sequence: TGTGCCAGCAGCTTAGCGAGAAACAATGAGCAGTTCTTC. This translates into CASSLARNNEQFF.